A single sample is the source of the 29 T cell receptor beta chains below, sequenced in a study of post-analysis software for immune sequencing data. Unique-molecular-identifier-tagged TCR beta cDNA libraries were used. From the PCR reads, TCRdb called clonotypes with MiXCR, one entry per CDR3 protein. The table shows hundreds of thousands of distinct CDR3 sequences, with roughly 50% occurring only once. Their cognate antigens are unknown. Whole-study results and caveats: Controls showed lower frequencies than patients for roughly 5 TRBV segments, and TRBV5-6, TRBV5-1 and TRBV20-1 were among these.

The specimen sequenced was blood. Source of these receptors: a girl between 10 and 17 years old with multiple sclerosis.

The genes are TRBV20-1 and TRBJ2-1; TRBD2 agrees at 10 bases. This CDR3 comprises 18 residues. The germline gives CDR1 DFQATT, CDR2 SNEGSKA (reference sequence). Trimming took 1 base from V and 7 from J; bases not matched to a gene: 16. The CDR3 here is CSARGWLAGDRTQNEQFF. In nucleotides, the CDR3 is TGCAGTGCTAGAGGATGGCTAGCGGGAGATAGGACCCAGAATGAGCAGTTCTTC.

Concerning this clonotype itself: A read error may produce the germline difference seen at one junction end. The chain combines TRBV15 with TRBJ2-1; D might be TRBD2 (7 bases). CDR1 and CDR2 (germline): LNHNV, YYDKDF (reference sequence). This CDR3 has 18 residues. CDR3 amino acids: CTTSSWGEGGSLYNEQFF. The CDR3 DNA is TGTACCACCAGCAGCTGGGGGGAGGGGGGGTCCCTCTACAATGAGCAGTTCTTC.

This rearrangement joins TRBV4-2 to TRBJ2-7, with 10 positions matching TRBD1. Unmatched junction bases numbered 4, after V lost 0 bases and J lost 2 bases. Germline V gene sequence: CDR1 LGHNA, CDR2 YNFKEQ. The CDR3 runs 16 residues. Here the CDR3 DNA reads TGTGCCAGCAGCCAAGATCACGGGACAGGGGCCTACGAGCAGTACTTC. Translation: CASSQDHGTGAYEQYF.

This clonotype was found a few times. CDR3 sequence (DNA): TGTGCCAGCAGTCACCCCGGGACGTTCTACGAGCAGTACTTC. Amino acids: CASSHPGTFYEQYF. The J gene is TRBJ2-7, the V gene TRBV12-3 or TRBV12-4, with D tentatively TRBD1 or TRBD2 (5 bases each). CDR3 size: 14 residues. Trimming cost V 5 bases and J 3 bases, with 14 bases left between them.

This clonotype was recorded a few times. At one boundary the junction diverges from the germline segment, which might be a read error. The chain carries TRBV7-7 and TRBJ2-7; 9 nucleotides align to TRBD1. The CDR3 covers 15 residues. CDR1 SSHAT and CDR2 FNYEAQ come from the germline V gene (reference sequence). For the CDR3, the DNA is TGTGCTAGCAGCTTGGGACAGGGTCCCATCTACGAGCAGTACTTC. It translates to CASSLGQGPIYEQYF.

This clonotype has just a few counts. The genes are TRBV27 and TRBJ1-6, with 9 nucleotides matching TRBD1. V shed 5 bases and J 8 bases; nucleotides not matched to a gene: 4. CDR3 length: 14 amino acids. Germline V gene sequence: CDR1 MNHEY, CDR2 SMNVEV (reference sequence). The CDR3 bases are TGTGCCAGCAGTACAGGGGGCACGTATTCACCCCTCCACTTT. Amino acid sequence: CASSTGGTYSPLHF.

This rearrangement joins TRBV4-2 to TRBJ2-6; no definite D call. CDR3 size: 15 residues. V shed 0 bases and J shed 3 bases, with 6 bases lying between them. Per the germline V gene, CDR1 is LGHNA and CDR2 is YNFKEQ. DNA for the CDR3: TGTGCCAGCAGCCAAGAGCCCGGTGGGGCCAACGTCCTGACTTTC. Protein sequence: CASSQEPGGANVLTF.

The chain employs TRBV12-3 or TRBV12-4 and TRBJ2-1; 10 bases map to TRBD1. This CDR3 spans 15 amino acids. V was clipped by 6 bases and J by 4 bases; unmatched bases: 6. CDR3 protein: CASSAGTGVYNEQFF. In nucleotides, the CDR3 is TGTGCCAGCAGCGCCGGGACAGGGGTGTACAATGAGCAGTTCTTC.

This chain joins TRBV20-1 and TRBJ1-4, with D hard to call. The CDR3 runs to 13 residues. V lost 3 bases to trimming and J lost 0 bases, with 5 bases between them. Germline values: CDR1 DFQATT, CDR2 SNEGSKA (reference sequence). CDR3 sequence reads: CSARGATNEKLFF. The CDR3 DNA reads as TGCAGTGCTAGGGGAGCAACTAATGAAAAACTGTTTTTT.

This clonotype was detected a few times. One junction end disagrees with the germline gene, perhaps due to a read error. The CDR3 sequence is CAGSHSGGYEQYF. DNA of the CDR3: TGTGCCGGCAGTCATAGCGGGGGGTACGAGCAGTACTTC. The chain is built from TRBV6-6 and TRBJ2-7; 10 bases agree with TRBD2. CDR1 MNHNY and CDR2 SVGAGI come from the germline V gene (reference sequence). The length of the CDR3 is 13 residues.

CDR3 in DNA: TGTGCCAGCAGCTTAGCGTTTGGAGGGGGGCAGTTCTTC. Amino acids: CASSLAFGGGQFF. This sequence joins TRBV7-2 and TRBJ2-1, with D perhaps assigned TRBD1 or TRBD2 (6 bases each). The CDR3 consists of 13 residues. V was clipped by 0 bases and J by 12 bases, with 12 bases between them. The germline gives CDR1 SGHTA, CDR2 FQGNSA.

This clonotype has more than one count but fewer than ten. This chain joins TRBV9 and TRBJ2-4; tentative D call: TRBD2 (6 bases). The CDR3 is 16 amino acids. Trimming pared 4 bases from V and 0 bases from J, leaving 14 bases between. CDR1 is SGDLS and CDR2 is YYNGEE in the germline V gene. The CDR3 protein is CASSPFLGGAKNIQYF. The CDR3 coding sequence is TGTGCCAGCAGCCCCTTCCTCGGGGGAGCCAAAAACATTCAGTACTTC.

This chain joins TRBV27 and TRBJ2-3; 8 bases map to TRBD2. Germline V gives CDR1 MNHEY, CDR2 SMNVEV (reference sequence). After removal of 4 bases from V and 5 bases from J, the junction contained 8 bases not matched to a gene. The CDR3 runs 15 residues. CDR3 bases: TGTGCCAGCAGTTCCCCGGGGGGGGTGGGAGATACGCAGTATTTT. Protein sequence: CASSSPGGVGDTQYF.

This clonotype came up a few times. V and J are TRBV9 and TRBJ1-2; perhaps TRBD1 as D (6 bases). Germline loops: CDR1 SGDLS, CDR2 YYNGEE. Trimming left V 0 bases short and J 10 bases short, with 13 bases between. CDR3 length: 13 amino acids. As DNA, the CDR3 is TGTGCCAGCAGCGTAGAGGGGGTGGCAGCCTACACCTTC. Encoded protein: CASSVEGVAAYTF.

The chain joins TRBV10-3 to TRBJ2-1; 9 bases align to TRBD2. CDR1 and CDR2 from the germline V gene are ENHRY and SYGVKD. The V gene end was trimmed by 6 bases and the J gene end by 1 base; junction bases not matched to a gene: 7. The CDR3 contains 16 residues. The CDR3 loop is CAISPERGESYNEQFF. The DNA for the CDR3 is TGTGCCATCAGCCCTGAGCGGGGGGAATCCTACAATGAGCAGTTCTTC.

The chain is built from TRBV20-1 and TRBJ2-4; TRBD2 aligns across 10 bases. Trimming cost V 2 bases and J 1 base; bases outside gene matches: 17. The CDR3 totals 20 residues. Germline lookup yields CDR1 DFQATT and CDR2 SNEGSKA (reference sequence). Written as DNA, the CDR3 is TGCAGTGCTAGATCCCTGCTGGGGCCTAGCGGGAGACTTGCCAAAAACATTCAGTACTTC. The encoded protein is CSARSLLGPSGRLAKNIQYF.

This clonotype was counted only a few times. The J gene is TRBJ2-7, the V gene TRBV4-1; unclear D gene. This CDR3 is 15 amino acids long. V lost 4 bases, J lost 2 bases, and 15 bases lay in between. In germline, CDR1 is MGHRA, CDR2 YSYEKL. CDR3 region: CASSRWTEAPYEQYF. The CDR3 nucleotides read TGCGCCAGCAGCCGGTGGACCGAGGCCCCCTACGAGCAGTACTTC.

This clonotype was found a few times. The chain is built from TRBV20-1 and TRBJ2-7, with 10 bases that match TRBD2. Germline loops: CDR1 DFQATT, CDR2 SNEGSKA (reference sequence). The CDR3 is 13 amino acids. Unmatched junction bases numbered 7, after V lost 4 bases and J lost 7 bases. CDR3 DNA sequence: TGCAGTGCTACCGGGACTAGCGCGTTTGAGCAGTACTTC. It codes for CSATGTSAFEQYF.

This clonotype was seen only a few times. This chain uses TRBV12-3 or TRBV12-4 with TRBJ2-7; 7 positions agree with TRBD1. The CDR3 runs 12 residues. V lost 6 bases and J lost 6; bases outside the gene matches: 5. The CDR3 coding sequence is TGTGCCAGCAGCCAGGGACAGAGCGAGCAGTACTTC. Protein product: CASSQGQSEQYF.

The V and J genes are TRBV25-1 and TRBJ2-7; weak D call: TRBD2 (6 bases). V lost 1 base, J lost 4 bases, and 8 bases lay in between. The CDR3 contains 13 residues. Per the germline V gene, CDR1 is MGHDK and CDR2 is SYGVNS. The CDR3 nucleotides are TGTGCCAGCAGTGAATTAGGAGGGTACGAGCAGTACTTC. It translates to CASSELGGYEQYF.

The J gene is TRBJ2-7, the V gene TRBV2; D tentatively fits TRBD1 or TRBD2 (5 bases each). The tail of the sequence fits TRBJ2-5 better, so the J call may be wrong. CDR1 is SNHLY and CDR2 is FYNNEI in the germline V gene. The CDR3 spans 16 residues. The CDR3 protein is CASSESAPGAPETQYF. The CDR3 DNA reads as TGTGCCAGCAGTGAATCGGCCCCCGGGGCCCCAGAGACCCAGTACTTC.

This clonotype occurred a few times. Here the CDR3 reads CASSSRAGPSYEQYF. CDR3 nucleotide sequence: TGTGCCAGCAGTTCCCGAGCGGGACCCTCCTACGAGCAGTACTTC. The chain uses TRBV12-3 or TRBV12-4 and TRBJ2-7, with TRBD2 matching 7 bases. The CDR3 is 15 residues long. V shed 4 bases, J shed 0 bases, and the junction held 6 bases outside the gene matches.

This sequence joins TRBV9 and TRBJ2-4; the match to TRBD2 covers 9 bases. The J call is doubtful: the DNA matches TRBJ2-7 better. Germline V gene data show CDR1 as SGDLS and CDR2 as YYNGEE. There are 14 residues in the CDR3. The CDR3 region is CASSVVSGSNEQYF. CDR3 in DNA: TGTGCCAGCAGCGTAGTTAGCGGGAGCAACGAGCAGTACTTC.

In DNA, the CDR3 is TGCGCCAGCAGCTTGTCTCAGGGAATAAGAGGAGATGGCTACACCTTC. It yields the protein CASSLSQGIRGDGYTF. V is TRBV5-1 and J is TRBJ1-2, with D perhaps TRBD1 (5 bases). Germline loops: CDR1 SGHRS, CDR2 YFSETQ. The CDR3 runs to 16 residues. Trimming removed 1 base from V and 6 bases from J, with 19 bases in between.

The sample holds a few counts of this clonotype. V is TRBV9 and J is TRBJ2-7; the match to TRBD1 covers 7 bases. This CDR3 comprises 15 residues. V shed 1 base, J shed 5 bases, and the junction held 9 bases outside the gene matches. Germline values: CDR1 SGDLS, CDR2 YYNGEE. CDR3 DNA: TGTGCCAGCAGCGTAAGGGCAGGGGGTGGCGACGAGCAGTACTTC. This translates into CASSVRAGGGDEQYF.

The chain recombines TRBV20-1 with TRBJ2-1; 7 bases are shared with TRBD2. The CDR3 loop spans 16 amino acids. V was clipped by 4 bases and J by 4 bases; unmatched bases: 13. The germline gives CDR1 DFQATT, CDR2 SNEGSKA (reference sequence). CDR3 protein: CSAMLAGRRFYNEQFF. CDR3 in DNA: TGCAGTGCTATGTTAGCGGGCCGAAGATTTTACAATGAGCAGTTCTTC.

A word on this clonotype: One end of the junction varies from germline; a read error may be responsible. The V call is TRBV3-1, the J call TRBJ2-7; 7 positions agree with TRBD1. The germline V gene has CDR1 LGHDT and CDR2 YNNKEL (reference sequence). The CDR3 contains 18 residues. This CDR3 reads CASSEEAKGASDRYEQYF. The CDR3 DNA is TGTGCCAGCAGCGAAGAGGCAAAGGGGGCTTCGGATCGGTACGAGCAGTACTTC.

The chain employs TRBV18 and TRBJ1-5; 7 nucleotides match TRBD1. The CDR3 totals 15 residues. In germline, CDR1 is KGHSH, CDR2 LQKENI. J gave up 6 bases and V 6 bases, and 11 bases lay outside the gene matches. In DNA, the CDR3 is TGTGCCAGCTCGCCAAGGGGGCAGGCGGCTCAGCCCCAGCATTTT. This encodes CASSPRGQAAQPQHF.

The CDR3 loop is CASSEWSGQGYEQYF. The DNA of the CDR3 is TGTGCCAGCAGTGAATGGTCGGGACAGGGGTACGAGCAGTACTTC. The J gene is TRBJ2-7, the V gene TRBV6-1; 10 positions match TRBD1. The trim removed 2 bases at V and 4 bases at J, leaving 5 bases unmatched. Per germline, CDR1 MNHNS and CDR2 SASEGT. This CDR3 contains 15 residues.